These T cell receptor beta chains were read from a single sample in a study of blood T cell repertoires in COVID-19. Assay: immunoSEQ multiplex PCR; the TCRdb copy retains only in-frame clones and omits some. Here the sample spans approximately 150,000 clones, around nine tenths being singletons. Sequenced input: peripheral blood. The receptors were gathered from a human donor in a cohort sampled during active COVID-19. Each CDR3 is given with its conserved first and last residue. A D gene is named only where the DNA matches it firmly. Rows give clone size only sometimes, using once, few, many, or a class for an expanded clone.

TRBV18,.,TRBJ1-5,TRBD1,TGTGCCAGCTCACCCTCCGGGACAGGGAATCAGCCCCAGCATTTT,CASSPSGTGNQPQHF
TRBV7-2,once,TRBJ2-3,.,TGTGCCAGCAGCTTAGTTAGTCTTAGCACAGATACGCAGTATTTT,CASSLVSLSTDTQYF
TRBV30,.,TRBJ1-6,TRBD1,TGTGCCTGGAGTGGACAGGGGTTTGGTTCACCCCTCCACTTT,CAWSGQGFGSPLHF
TRBV28,.,TRBJ2-7,.,TGTGCCAGACATCCCCCCCCAAAGGGGGAGCAGTACTTC,CARHPPPKGEQYF
TRBV25-1,.,TRBJ2-7,TRBD1,TGTGCCAGCAGTGAGGCTACAGGGGGCGGCTCCTACGAGCAGTACTTC,CASSEATGGGSYEQYF
TRBV7-9,.,TRBJ2-5,.,TGTGCCAGCAGCCCTTCCAGCGGCCAAGAGACCCAGTACTTC,CASSPSSGQETQYF
TRBV29-1,.,TRBJ2-7,.,TGCAGCGTTTTAAGGGGATACGAGCAGTACTTC,CSVLRGYEQYF
TRBV14,.,TRBJ2-1,TRBD2,TGTGCCAGCAGCCTCCTAGGAGGGGCGGGAGCTTGGGAGCAGTTCTTC,CASSLLGGAGAWEQFF
TRBV7-9,.,TRBJ2-7,.,TGTGCCAGCAGCTTAGGACACCCCTACGAGCAGTACTTC,CASSLGHPYEQYF
TRBV7-9,.,TRBJ1-4,TRBD1,TGTGCCAGCAGCGGGCAGGGGGCAACTAATGAAAAACTGTTTTTT,CASSGQGATNEKLFF
TRBV30,.,TRBJ1-2,.,TGTGCCTGGAGTCAGGGGCTCAACTATGGCTACACCTTC,CAWSQGLNYGYTF
TRBV28,.,TRBJ2-7,TRBD1,TGTGCCAGCAGTTTTGGGGGACAGGGGAAGGCCGAGCAGTACTTC,CASSFGGQGKAEQYF
TRBV11-3,.,TRBJ2-3,.,TGTGCCAGCAGCTTCGTCCCAACGGGTACGCAGTATTTT,CASSFVPTGTQYF
TRBV6-5,.,TRBJ2-7,TRBD2,TGTGCCAGCCAGACTAGCGGTTCCTACGAGCAGTACTTC,CASQTSGSYEQYF
TRBV6-2/TRBV6-3,.,TRBJ2-7,TRBD1,TGTGCCAGCAGCCTCACCCCAGGGGGACCCTACGAGCAGTACTTC,CASSLTPGGPYEQYF
TRBV19,.,TRBJ2-3,.,TGTGCCAGTAGTATAGCGGGTACAGATACGCAGTATTTT,CASSIAGTDTQYF
TRBV6-5,.,TRBJ2-5,TRBD1,TGTGCCAGCAATCCTTTGGGACAGGGGAAAGAGACCCAGTACTTC,CASNPLGQGKETQYF
TRBV6-5,few,TRBJ1-1,TRBD1,TGTGCCAGCAGACGACAGGGGACGAACACTGAAGCTTTCTTT,CASRRQGTNTEAFF
TRBV7-2,.,TRBJ2-5,TRBD2,TGTGCCAGCAGCCCGCGGACTAGCGGGGGGCCCCAGTACTTC,CASSPRTSGGPQYF
TRBV7-3,.,TRBJ1-3,.,TGTGCCAGCAGCCCAGTGGGGGGTGCAAACACCATATATTTT,CASSPVGGANTIYF
TRBV27,.,TRBJ1-2,TRBD1,TGTGCCAGCAGTCCGGACAGGGCTAACTATGGCTACACCTTC,CASSPDRANYGYTF
TRBV4-1,.,TRBJ2-3,TRBD1,TGCGCCAGCAGCCTATATAAGGACAGGAGCACAGATACGCAGTATTTT,CASSLYKDRSTDTQYF
TRBV6-5,.,TRBJ1-2,.,TGTGCCAGCAGCTCCGGGACATCGACCTATGGCTACACCTTC,CASSSGTSTYGYTF
TRBV5-1,.,TRBJ1-3,TRBD1,TGCGCCAGCAGCTTGGACAGGGGTGGTGGAAACACCATATATTTT,CASSLDRGGGNTIYF
TRBV5-6,.,TRBJ1-4,.,TGTGCCAGCAGCTTGGCGGTCGGGGGGGGTGAAAAACTGTTTTTT,CASSLAVGGGEKLFF
TRBV19,.,TRBJ2-7,.,TGTGCCAGCGCTCCTTACTCTCAGGGAGGTCCCTACGAGCAGTACTTC,CASAPYSQGGPYEQYF
TRBV24-1,.,TRBJ2-7,.,TGTGCCACCAGTGATTCTAGGCGGCCGTACTTC,CATSDSRRPYF
TRBV9,.,TRBJ1-1,TRBD1,TGTGCCAGCAGCCCCGAGACAGGGAGTGGTGAAGCTTTCTTT,CASSPETGSGEAFF
TRBV10-3,.,TRBJ2-5,.,TGTGCCATCAGTGATATTACGGGCGGGCAAGAGACCCAGTACTTC,CAISDITGGQETQYF
TRBV5-1,.,TRBJ2-7,.,TGCGCCAGCAGCTTGGGGACAAACTCCTCCTACGAGCAGTACTTC,CASSLGTNSSYEQYF
TRBV27,.,TRBJ2-7,.,TGTGCCAGCAGCCGGACAGAGTCCTACGAGCAGTACTTC,CASSRTESYEQYF
TRBV24-1,.,TRBJ2-5,.,TGTGCCACCAGTGACCACGCCCGGGAGACCCAGTACTTC,CATSDHARETQYF
TRBV11-2,.,TRBJ1-4,TRBD1,TGTGCCAGCAGCTGGACAGGGGGCCATATGACTAATGAAAAACTGTTTTTT,CASSWTGGHMTNEKLFF
TRBV7-2,.,TRBJ1-1,.,TGTGCCAGCAGCTTCGGGAACACTGAAGCTTTCTTT,CASSFGNTEAFF
TRBV11-2,.,TRBJ1-3,.,TGTGCCAGCAGCTTAGGTCAGGGGAATACGGGAAACACCATATATTTT,CASSLGQGNTGNTIYF
TRBV2,few,TRBJ2-6,TRBD2,TGTGCCAGCAGAACGGGACTAGCGGGAGCTGGGGCCAACGTCCTGACTTTC,CASRTGLAGAGANVLTF
TRBV2,.,TRBJ2-7,TRBD1,TGTGCCAGCAGTGAACCCAGACAGGGTACGAACGAGCAGTACTTC,CASSEPRQGTNEQYF
TRBV24-1,.,TRBJ1-1,.,TGTGCCACCACAGCGTCGGCGGGAAACACTGAAGCTTTCTTT,CATTASAGNTEAFF
TRBV5-1,.,TRBJ2-3,TRBD1,TGCGCCAGCAGCAACGACAGGGTCAAGGATACGCAGTATTTT,CASSNDRVKDTQYF
TRBV5-1,.,TRBJ2-4,.,TGCGCCAGCAGCTGGAGGTACCGGGGAGCGGGAGCCAAAAACATTCAGTACTTC,CASSWRYRGAGAKNIQYF
TRBV11-1,.,TRBJ1-6,TRBD1,TGTGCCAGCAGCAGGACAGGGGGGAAATCACCCCTCCACTTT,CASSRTGGKSPLHF